These 27 T cell receptor beta chains were sequenced from one sample in a study of T cells in Graves' hyperthyroidism and ophthalmopathy. Researchers amplified the TCR beta CDR3 regions from RNA transcripts. The HTBI set primed first-round TCR CDR3 RT-PCR. TCRdb reprocessed the multiplex PCR reads with MiXCR, giving one entry per CDR3 protein. The sample has fewer than 300,000 distinct CDR3 sequences; approximately 26% are singletons. The specimen sequenced was blood. The receptor set was obtained from a man aged 35-49 years with Graves' hyperthyroidism that later progressed to Graves' ophthalmopathy.

This clonotype has a count of ten or more. This rearrangement joins TRBV24-1 to TRBJ2-7, with D hard to call. V was cut by 2 bases and J by 5 bases, with 15 bases left in between. This CDR3 contains 15 residues. In germline, CDR1 is KGHDR, CDR2 SFDVKD. This CDR3 is CATSDSATQVHEQYF. CDR3 nucleotide sequence: TGTGCCACCAGTGATTCAGCTACCCAGGTCCACGAGCAGTACTTC.

This chain uses TRBV28 with TRBJ1-1; 10 bases fit TRBD1. Germline CDR1 is MDHEN and CDR2 is SYDVKM. The length of the CDR3 is 15 residues. Trimming took 5 bases from V and 3 from J; bases not matched to a gene: 6. CDR3 amino acids: CASSPLGTGDTEAFF. CDR3 coding DNA: TGTGCCAGCAGTCCCCTCGGGACAGGGGACACTGAAGCTTTCTTT.

J is TRBJ2-7 and V is TRBV27; 9 bases line up with TRBD2. The CDR3 length is 17 residues. After removal of 6 bases from V and 7 bases from J, the junction contained 19 bases not matched to a gene. Germline values: CDR1 MNHEY, CDR2 SMNVEV (reference sequence). The DNA for the CDR3 is TGTGCCAGCAGCCCGGACGTGGCTAGCGGGACTTGGTGGGAGCAGTACTTC. Its protein product is CASSPDVASGTWWEQYF.

This clonotype was recorded at least ten times. This chain connects TRBV18 to TRBJ1-3; D is uncertain. Germline CDR1 KGHSH, CDR2 LQKENI. V gave up 3 bases and J gave up 0 bases, with 12 bases separating them. The CDR3 contains 16 residues. CDR3 in amino acids: CASSPPGPRSGNTIYF. For the CDR3, the DNA is TGTGCCAGCTCACCTCCCGGACCGCGCTCTGGAAACACCATATATTTT.

At least ten counts were recorded for this clonotype. The chain joins TRBV19 to TRBJ2-2; D not resolved. This CDR3 is 13 amino acids long. CDR1 LNHDA and CDR2 SQIVND come from the germline V gene (reference sequence). Trimming pared 3 bases from V and 4 bases from J, leaving 6 bases between. CDR3 bases: TGTGCCAGTAGTATGATCCGCACCGGGGAGCTGTTTTTT. The encoded protein is CASSMIRTGELFF. Full variable domain (outside the CDR3, taken from reference TRBV19 and TRBJ2-2): DGGITQSPKYLFRKEGQNVTLSCEQNLNHDAMYWYRQDPGQGLRLIYYSQIVNDFQKGDIAEGYSVSREKKESFPLTVTSAQKNPTAFYLCASSMIRTGELFFGEGSRLTVL.

There are many counts of this clonotype. The J gene is TRBJ2-2, the V gene TRBV24-1; 12 nucleotides agree with TRBD2. Germline CDR1 reads KGHDR; CDR2 reads SFDVKD. J lost 5 bases, V lost 4 bases, and 7 bases had no gene match. This CDR3 spans 17 amino acids. DNA for the CDR3: TGTGCCACCAGTGACCCCTCCGGGACTAGCGGGACCGGGGAGCTGTTTTTT. Its protein is CATSDPSGTSGTGELFF.

Only a few counts were recorded for this clonotype. The genes are TRBV7-8 and TRBJ2-5; D not certain. Trimming pared 4 bases from V and 1 base from J, leaving 10 bases between. Germline assignment: CDR1 SGHVS and CDR2 FQNEAQ. The CDR3 is 14 residues long. CDR3 sequence: CASSSWAPQETQYF. CDR3 DNA sequence: TGTGCCAGCAGCTCCTGGGCCCCCCAAGAGACCCAGTACTTC. The full variable domain, its missing parts supplied by reference TRBV7-8 and TRBJ2-5, is GAGVSQSPRYKVAKRGQDVALRCDPISGHVSLFWYQQALGQGPEFLTYFQNEAQLDKSGLPSDRFFAERPEGSVSTLKIQRTQQEDSAVYLCASSSWAPQETQYFGPGTRLLVL.

This clonotype was counted ten times or more. V is TRBV7-2 and J is TRBJ2-7; a weak D match, TRBD2 (6 bases). The V gene lost 1 base and the J gene lost 2 bases, with 12 bases spanning the gap. CDR1 SGHTA and CDR2 FQGNSA come from the germline V gene. This CDR3 region has 15 residues. Written as DNA, the CDR3 is TGTGCCAGCAGCTTAGTCGCTAGCGATGCCTACGAGCAGTACTTC. Translated, it gives CASSLVASDAYEQYF.

On this clonotype itself: A much larger clone is a single base away; this may be a read error. This rearrangement joins TRBV19 to TRBJ2-7; weak D call: TRBD2 (6 bases). The V end lost 9 bases, the J end lost 5 bases, and 14 bases lay between the germline ends. CDR3 length equals 12 residues. Germline CDR1 reads LNHDA; CDR2 reads SQIVND (reference sequence). The CDR3 sequence: CARNITGDEQYF. The CDR3 DNA reads as TGTGCCAGGAATATAACGGGAGACGAGCAGTACTTC. Supplemented by reference TRBV19 and TRBJ2-7, the full variable domain reads DGGITQSPKYLFRKEGQNVTLSCEQNLNHDAMYWYRQDPGQGLRLIYYSQIVNDFQKGDIAEGYSVSREKKESFPLTVTSAQKNPTAFYLCARNITGDEQYFGPGTRLTVT.

The table lists this clonotype with many counts. The chain has TRBV6-1 and TRBJ1-5; 10 bases align to TRBD1. The CDR3 totals 17 residues. Looked up from germline, CDR1 is MNHNS and CDR2 is SASEGT. V trimming: 3 bases; J trimming: 6 bases; junction bases outside the gene matches: 11. The CDR3 DNA reads TGTGCCAGCAGTGAGGGTAGGGGACAGGGGCGCGTTCAGCCCCAGCATTTT. This encodes CASSEGRGQGRVQPQHF.

This sequence joins TRBV19 and TRBJ1-1, with 8 positions matching TRBD1. From germline, CDR1 is LNHDA and CDR2 SQIVND (reference sequence). This CDR3 is built from 15 residues. V dropped 6 bases and J dropped 0; count of bases not matched to a gene: 6. The DNA of the CDR3 is TGTGCCAGTAGATGGGACAGGAGGATGAACACTGAAGCTTTCTTT. It is translated as CASRWDRRMNTEAFF.

This clonotype was counted ten times or more. The chain recombines TRBV11-2 with TRBJ2-5; 7 bases fit TRBD2. Germline trimming cut 5 bases from V and 2 bases from J; bases unmatched to any gene: 8. The CDR3 is 15 amino acids. From germline, CDR1 is SGHAT and CDR2 FQNNGV. The CDR3 sequence: CASSTPAGSQETQYF. The CDR3 DNA sequence: TGTGCCAGCAGCACACCAGCGGGATCACAAGAGACCCAGTACTTC.

This clonotype was observed many times. The chain is built from TRBV25-1 and TRBJ2-7, with 11 bases lining up with TRBD2. The CDR3 runs 15 residues. Unmatched junction bases numbered 4, after V lost 4 bases and J lost 2 bases. The V gene's germline CDR1 is MGHDK and CDR2 SYGVNS. The DNA for the CDR3 is TGTGCCAGCAGTGTAGGGACTAGCGGAGCCTACGAGCAGTACTTC. As protein: CASSVGTSGAYEQYF.

This clonotype has at least ten counts. V gene TRBV30 combines with J gene TRBJ1-1; D is undetermined. Germline CDR1 GTSNPN, CDR2 SVGIG (reference sequence). The CDR3 consists of 12 residues. V was cut by 0 bases and J by 5 bases, with 7 bases left in between. In nucleotides, the CDR3 is TGTGCCTGGAGTGTAGTCGAGACTGAAGCTTTCTTT. As protein: CAWSVVETEAFF.

A few counts support this clonotype. J is TRBJ2-7 and V is TRBV6-1, with D possibly matching TRBD1 (6 bases). The CDR3 runs 16 residues. CDR1 MNHNS and CDR2 SASEGT come from the germline V gene. V gave up 1 base and J gave up 6 bases, with 19 bases separating them. In nucleotides, the CDR3 is TGTGCCAGCAGTGAAGGATTGTGGACAGATGAATTCGAGCAGTACTTC. This sequence encodes CASSEGLWTDEFEQYF.

The table lists this clonotype with many counts. The J gene is TRBJ1-3, the V gene TRBV6-2 or TRBV6-3, with TRBD1 identical over 8 bases. The CDR3 loop spans 17 amino acids. Unmatched junction bases numbered 9, after V lost 5 bases and J lost 0 bases. CDR1 MNHEY and CDR2 SVGEGT come from the germline V gene. The CDR3 DNA sequence: TGTGCCAGCAGTAACATATTCGACAGGGGCTCTGGAAACACCATATATTTT. This codes for CASSNIFDRGSGNTIYF.

This clonotype was recorded at least ten times. This chain connects TRBV27 to TRBJ2-7, with TRBD1 matching 9 bases. Looked up from germline, CDR1 is MNHEY and CDR2 is SMNVEV (reference sequence). V lost 2 bases and J lost 1; bases outside the gene matches: 3. The length of the CDR3 is 15 residues. CDR3 in DNA: TGTGCCAGCAGTTTAGGGGGACAGGGATCCTACGAGCAGTACTTC. Translating gives CASSLGGQGSYEQYF.

The sample holds many counts of this clonotype. The gene calls are TRBV19 and TRBJ1-5; maybe TRBD1 (5 bases). Trimming removed 5 bases at V and 5 bases at J, with 16 bases between. The CDR3 has 15 amino acids. Germline V gene data show CDR1 as LNHDA and CDR2 as SQIVND (reference sequence). The CDR3 nucleotides are TGTGCCAGTAGTGACCACCCCCTGGGGGATCAGCCCCAGCATTTT. As protein: CASSDHPLGDQPQHF.

In this sample, this clonotype turned up many times. The chain is built from TRBV20-1 and TRBJ1-1; the match to TRBD1 covers 8 bases. The CDR3 contains 14 residues. V lost 3 bases to trimming and J lost 3 bases; unmatched junction nucleotides: 6. Germline V CDR1 and CDR2: DFQATT, SNEGSKA (reference sequence). The CDR3 DNA reads TGCAGTGCTAGGCAGGGGGCGTCGGACACTGAAGCTTTCTTT. Translating it yields CSARQGASDTEAFF.

With respect to this clonotype: This may stem from a read error, because a much larger clone lies one nucleotide away. The chain is built from TRBV11-2 and TRBJ2-2; 7 bases map to TRBD2. CDR1 SGHAT and CDR2 FQNNGV come from the germline V gene. The CDR3 loop spans 17 amino acids. Trimming removed 11 bases from V and 7 bases from J; junction bases left unmatched: 22. CDR3 amino acids: CAGTGGWGRIYVGELFF. In DNA form, the CDR3 reads TGTGCCGGCACGGGGGGATGGGGAAGGATCTATGTCGGGGAGCTGTTTTTT.

This clonotype was observed at least ten times. A read error may be the cause here, since a much bigger clone is one base away. The CDR3 DNA reads TGTGCCAGCGGGACAGTGAGCTCTGGGGCCAACGTCCTGACTTTC. This sequence encodes CASGTVSSGANVLTF. The V gene is TRBV28, the J gene TRBJ2-6, with 7 bases that match TRBD1. The length of the CDR3 is 15 residues. CDR1 and CDR2 from the germline V gene are MDHEN and SYDVKM. Trimming removed 8 bases from V and 0 bases from J; junction bases left unmatched: 4. The whole variable domain, remainder taken from reference TRBV28 and TRBJ2-6, is DVKVTQSSRYLVKRTGEKVFLECVQDMDHENMFWYRQDPGLGLRLIYFSYDVKMKEKGDIPEGYSVSREKKERFSLILESASTNQTSMYLCASGTVSSGANVLTFGAGSRLTVL.

The rearrangement uses TRBV27 and TRBJ1-2; the D is unclear. This CDR3 has 12 amino acids. Trimming stripped 7 bases from V and 4 bases from J, with 10 bases between. The germline gives CDR1 MNHEY, CDR2 SMNVEV (reference sequence). CDR3 in DNA: TGTGCCAGCAAGAACAGCATCTATGGCTACACCTTC. Residues: CASKNSIYGYTF.

This clonotype was counted ten times or more. J is TRBJ2-5 and V is TRBV29-1; D perhaps matches TRBD2 (5 bases). Per the germline V gene, CDR1 is SQVTM and CDR2 is ANQGSEA. The CDR3 loop spans 12 amino acids. Trimming pared 6 bases from V and 3 bases from J, leaving 11 bases between. The CDR3 loop is CSVRGTEETQYF. The CDR3 DNA reads TGCAGCGTCCGGGGAACGGAAGAGACCCAGTACTTC.

This clonotype was observed at least ten times. The rearrangement joins TRBV5-1 to TRBJ2-2; TRBD2 aligns across 13 bases. This CDR3 is 16 amino acids long. With 0 bases clipped from V and 5 bases from J, the junction kept 1 base outside the gene matches. Germline CDR1 reads SGHRS; CDR2 reads YFSETQ. The CDR3 loop reads CASSLGTSGRTGELFF. The CDR3 coding sequence is TGCGCCAGCAGCTTGGGGACTAGCGGGAGAACCGGGGAGCTGTTTTTT.

This chain connects TRBV19 to TRBJ1-1; D possibly corresponds to TRBD1 (5 bases). V was trimmed by 6 bases and J by 1 base, leaving 12 bases between them. The CDR3 is 14 amino acids. The germline CDR1 and CDR2 sequences are LNHDA and SQIVND (reference sequence). The CDR3 region is CASRIGTANTEAFF. Written as DNA, the CDR3 is TGTGCCAGTAGGATCGGGACGGCGAACACTGAAGCTTTCTTT.

This chain uses TRBV6-5 with TRBJ1-5; D gene unclear. This CDR3 contains 17 residues. Looked up from germline, CDR1 is MNHEY and CDR2 is SVGAGI. V was shortened by 3 bases and J by 1 base, with 16 bases between the two germline ends. The CDR3: CASSYRTPMGSNQPQHF. For the CDR3, the DNA is TGTGCCAGCAGTTATCGGACCCCAATGGGGAGCAATCAGCCCCAGCATTTT.

There are many counts of this clonotype. The V call is TRBV6-1, the J call TRBJ2-4; possible D gene TRBD1, 6 bases. Germline assignment: CDR1 MNHNS and CDR2 SASEGT. This CDR3 is 14 amino acids long. V was shortened by 2 bases and J by 8 bases, with 13 bases between the two germline ends. The CDR3 reads CASSEQGLRDIQYF. DNA of the CDR3: TGTGCCAGCAGTGAACAGGGGTTGCGGGACATTCAGTACTTC.